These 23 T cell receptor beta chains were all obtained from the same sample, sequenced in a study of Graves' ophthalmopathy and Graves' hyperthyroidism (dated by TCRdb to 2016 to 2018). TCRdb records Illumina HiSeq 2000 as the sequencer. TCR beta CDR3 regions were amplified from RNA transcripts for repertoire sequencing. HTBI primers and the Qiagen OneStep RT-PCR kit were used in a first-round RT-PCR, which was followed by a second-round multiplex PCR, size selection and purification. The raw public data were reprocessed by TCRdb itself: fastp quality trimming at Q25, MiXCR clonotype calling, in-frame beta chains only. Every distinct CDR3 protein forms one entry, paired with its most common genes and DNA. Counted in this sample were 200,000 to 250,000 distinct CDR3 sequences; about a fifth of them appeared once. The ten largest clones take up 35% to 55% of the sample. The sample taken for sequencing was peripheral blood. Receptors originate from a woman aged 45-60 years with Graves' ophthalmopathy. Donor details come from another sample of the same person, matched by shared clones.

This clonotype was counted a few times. The CDR3 DNA reads TGTGCCAGCAGTACAGACAGGGGTGGATGGCAGCCCCAGCATTTT. This sequence encodes CASSTDRGGWQPQHF. The chain carries TRBV28 and TRBJ1-5; 8 bases map to TRBD1. With 5 bases clipped from V and 7 bases from J, the junction kept 10 bases outside the gene matches. This CDR3 contains 15 residues. The germline CDR1 and CDR2 sequences are MDHEN and SYDVKM.

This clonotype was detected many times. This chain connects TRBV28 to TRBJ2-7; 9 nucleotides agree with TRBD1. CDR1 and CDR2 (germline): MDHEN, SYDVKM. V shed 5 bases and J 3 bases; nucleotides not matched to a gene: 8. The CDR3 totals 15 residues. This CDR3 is CASSTQQGALYEQYF. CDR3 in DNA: TGTGCCAGCAGTACCCAACAGGGGGCCCTCTACGAGCAGTACTTC.

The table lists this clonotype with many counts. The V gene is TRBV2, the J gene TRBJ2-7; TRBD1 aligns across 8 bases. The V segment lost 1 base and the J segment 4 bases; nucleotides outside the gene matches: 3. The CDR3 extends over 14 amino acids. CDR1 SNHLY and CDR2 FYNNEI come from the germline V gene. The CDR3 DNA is TGTGCCAGCAGTGAAGGGACAGGGAATTACGAGCAGTACTTC. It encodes CASSEGTGNYEQYF.

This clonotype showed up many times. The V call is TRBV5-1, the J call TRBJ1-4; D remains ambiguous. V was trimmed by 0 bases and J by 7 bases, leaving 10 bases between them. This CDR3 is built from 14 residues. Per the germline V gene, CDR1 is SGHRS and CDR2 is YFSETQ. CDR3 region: CASSLVTVGEKLFF. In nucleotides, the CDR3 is TGCGCCAGCAGCTTGGTTACAGTGGGTGAAAAACTGTTTTTT.

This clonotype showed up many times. In DNA, the CDR3 is TGTGCCAGCAGTGGCTCAGCACAAGGGCAGACCCAGTACTTC. Protein: CASSGSAQGQTQYF. The rearrangement joins TRBV6-1 to TRBJ2-5, with D unresolved. The CDR3 runs to 14 residues. Trimming took off 4 bases at V and 6 bases at J, with 15 bases between the two ends. The germline CDR1 and CDR2 sequences are MNHNS and SASEGT.

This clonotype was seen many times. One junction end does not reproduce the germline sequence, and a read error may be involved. CDR3 nucleotide sequence: TGTGCCAGCAGCTCCCCGAGGGGTTCCCGAGGTCTCTTT. Amino acid sequence: CASSSPRGSRGLF. The V call is TRBV11-2, the J call TRBJ1-1, with D possibly matching TRBD1 (5 bases). The germline gives CDR1 SGHAT, CDR2 FQNNGV. The CDR3 contains 13 residues. Full variable domain (remainder filled in from reference TRBV11-2 and TRBJ1-1): EAGVAQSPRYKIIEKRQSVAFWCNPISGHATLYWYQQILGQGPKLLIQFQNNGVVDDSQLPKDRFSAERLKGVDSTLKIQPAKLEDSAVYLCASSSPRGSRGLFGQGTRLTVV.

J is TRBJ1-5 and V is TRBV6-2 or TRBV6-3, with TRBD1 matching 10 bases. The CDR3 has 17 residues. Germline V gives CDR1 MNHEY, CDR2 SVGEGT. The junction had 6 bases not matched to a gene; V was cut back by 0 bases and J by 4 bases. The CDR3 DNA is TGTGCCAGCAGTTACTCGAGCGGGACAGGGGATAATCAGCCCCAGCATTTT. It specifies CASSYSSGTGDNQPQHF.

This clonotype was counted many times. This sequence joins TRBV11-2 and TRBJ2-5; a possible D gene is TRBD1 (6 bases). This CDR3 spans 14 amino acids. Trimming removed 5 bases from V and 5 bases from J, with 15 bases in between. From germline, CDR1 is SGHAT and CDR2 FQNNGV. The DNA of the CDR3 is TGTGCCAGCAGCCCTACAGGGCGCAAGGAGACCCAGTACTTC. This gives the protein CASSPTGRKETQYF. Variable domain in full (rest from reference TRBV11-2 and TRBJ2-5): EAGVAQSPRYKIIEKRQSVAFWCNPISGHATLYWYQQILGQGPKLLIQFQNNGVVDDSQLPKDRFSAERLKGVDSTLKIQPAKLEDSAVYLCASSPTGRKETQYFGPGTRLLVL.

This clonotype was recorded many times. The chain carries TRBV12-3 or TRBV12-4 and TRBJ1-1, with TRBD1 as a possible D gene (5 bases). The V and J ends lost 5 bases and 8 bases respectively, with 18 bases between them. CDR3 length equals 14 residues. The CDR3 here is CASSTGGSRREAFF. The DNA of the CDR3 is TGTGCCAGCAGTACCGGGGGGAGCCGTCGGGAAGCTTTCTTT.

The CDR3 nucleotides read TGTGCCACCAGCAACCACGGACAGGGGGCTTATGGCTACACCTTC. Protein: CATSNHGQGAYGYTF. The chain couples TRBV15 to TRBJ1-2; 11 bases align to TRBD1. The V and J ends lost 4 bases and 5 bases, in that order; junction bases with no gene match: 6. The germline CDR1 and CDR2 sequences are LNHNV and YYDKDF (reference sequence). The CDR3 is 15 amino acids.

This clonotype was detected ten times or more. The CDR3: CAWSTNTGELFF. As DNA, the CDR3 is TGTGCCTGGAGTACTAACACCGGGGAGCTGTTTTTT. The chain combines TRBV30 with TRBJ2-2, with no clear D. V was pared by 2 bases and J by 2 bases, with 3 bases between. This CDR3 spans 12 amino acids. Germline-derived CDR1 and CDR2 are GTSNPN and SVGIG (reference sequence).

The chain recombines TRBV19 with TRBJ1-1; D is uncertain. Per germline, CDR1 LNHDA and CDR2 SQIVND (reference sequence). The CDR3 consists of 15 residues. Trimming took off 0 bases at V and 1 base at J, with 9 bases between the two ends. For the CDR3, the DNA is TGTGCCAGTAGTATAGACGGAGGGTCGAACACTGAAGCTTTCTTT. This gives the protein CASSIDGGSNTEAFF.

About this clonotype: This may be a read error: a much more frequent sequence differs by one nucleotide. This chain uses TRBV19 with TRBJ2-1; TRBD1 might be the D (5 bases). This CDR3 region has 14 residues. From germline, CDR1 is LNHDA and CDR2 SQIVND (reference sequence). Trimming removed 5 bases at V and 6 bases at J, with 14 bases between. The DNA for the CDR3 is TGTGCCAGTAGTTTAGGGGTTATCTTCAATGAGCAGTTCTTC. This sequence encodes CASSLGVIFNEQFF.

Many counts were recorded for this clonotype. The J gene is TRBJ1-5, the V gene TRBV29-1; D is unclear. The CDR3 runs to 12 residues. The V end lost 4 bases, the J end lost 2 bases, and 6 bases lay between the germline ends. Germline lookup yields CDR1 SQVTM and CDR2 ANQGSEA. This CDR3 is CSVVAGNQPQHF. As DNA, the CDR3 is TGCAGCGTTGTTGCGGGCAATCAGCCCCAGCATTTT.

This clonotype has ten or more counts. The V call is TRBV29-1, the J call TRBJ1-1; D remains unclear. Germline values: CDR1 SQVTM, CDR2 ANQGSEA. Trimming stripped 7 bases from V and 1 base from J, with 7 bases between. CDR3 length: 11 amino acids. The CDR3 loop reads CSAAANTEAFF. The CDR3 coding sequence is TGCAGCGCGGCGGCGAACACTGAAGCTTTCTTT.

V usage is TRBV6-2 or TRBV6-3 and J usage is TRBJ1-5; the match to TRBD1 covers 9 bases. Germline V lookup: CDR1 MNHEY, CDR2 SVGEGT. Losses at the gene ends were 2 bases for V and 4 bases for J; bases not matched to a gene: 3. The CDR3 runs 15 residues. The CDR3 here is CASSYLGQGNQPQHF. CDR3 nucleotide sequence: TGTGCCAGCAGTTACCTGGGACAGGGTAATCAGCCCCAGCATTTT.

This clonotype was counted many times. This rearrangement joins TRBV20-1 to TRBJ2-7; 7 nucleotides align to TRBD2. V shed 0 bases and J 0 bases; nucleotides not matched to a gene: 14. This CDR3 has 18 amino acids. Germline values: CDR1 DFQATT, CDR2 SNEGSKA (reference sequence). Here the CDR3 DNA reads TGCAGTGCTAGAGATATAGGGAGGGGTGTGGGCGGCTCCTACGAGCAGTACTTC. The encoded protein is CSARDIGRGVGGSYEQYF.

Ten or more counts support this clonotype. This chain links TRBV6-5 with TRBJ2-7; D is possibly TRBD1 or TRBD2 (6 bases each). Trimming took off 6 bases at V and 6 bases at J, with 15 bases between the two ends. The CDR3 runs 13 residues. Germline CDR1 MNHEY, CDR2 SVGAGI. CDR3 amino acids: CASSHGGGGEQYF. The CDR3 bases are TGTGCCAGCAGCCACGGGGGCGGAGGCGAGCAGTACTTC.

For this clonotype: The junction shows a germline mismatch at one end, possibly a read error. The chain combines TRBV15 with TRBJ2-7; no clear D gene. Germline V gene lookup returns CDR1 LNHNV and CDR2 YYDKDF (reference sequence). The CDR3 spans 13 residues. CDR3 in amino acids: CATSRDYFSEQYF. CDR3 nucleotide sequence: TGCGCCACCAGCAGAGATTACTTTTCCGAGCAGTACTTC.

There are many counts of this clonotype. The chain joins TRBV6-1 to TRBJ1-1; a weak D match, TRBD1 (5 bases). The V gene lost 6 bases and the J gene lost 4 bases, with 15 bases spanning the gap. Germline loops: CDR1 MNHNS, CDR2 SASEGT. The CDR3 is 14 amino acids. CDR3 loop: CASRPVGGVTEAFF. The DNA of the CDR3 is TGTGCCAGCAGGCCGGTGGGGGGTGTCACTGAAGCTTTCTTT.

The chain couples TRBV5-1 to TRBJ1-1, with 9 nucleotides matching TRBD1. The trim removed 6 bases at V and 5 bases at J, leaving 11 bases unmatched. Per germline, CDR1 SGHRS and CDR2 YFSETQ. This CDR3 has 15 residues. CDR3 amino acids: CASTLDRGRETEAFF. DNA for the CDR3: TGCGCCAGCACCCTGGACAGGGGCCGGGAAACTGAAGCTTTCTTT. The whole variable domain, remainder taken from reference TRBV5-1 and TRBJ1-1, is KAGVTQTPRYLIKTRGQQVTLSCSPISGHRSVSWYQQTPGQGLQFLFEYFSETQRNKGNFPGRFSGRQFSNSRSEMNVSTLELGDSALYLCASTLDRGRETEAFFGQGTRLTVV.

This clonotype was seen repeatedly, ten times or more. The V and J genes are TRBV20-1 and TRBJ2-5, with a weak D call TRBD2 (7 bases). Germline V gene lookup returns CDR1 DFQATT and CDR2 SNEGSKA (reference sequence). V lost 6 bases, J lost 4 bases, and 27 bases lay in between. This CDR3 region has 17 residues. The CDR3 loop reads CSARGSNPRGGGETQYF. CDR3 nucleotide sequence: TGCAGTGCAAGGGGGTCTAACCCGCGCGGCGGGGGAGAGACCCAGTACTTC.

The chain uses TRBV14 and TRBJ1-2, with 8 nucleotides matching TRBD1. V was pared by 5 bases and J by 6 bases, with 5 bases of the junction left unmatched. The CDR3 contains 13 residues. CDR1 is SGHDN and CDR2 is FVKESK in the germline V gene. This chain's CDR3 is CASSYTDRDGYTF. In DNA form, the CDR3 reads TGTGCCAGCAGCTATACGGACAGGGATGGCTACACCTTC.